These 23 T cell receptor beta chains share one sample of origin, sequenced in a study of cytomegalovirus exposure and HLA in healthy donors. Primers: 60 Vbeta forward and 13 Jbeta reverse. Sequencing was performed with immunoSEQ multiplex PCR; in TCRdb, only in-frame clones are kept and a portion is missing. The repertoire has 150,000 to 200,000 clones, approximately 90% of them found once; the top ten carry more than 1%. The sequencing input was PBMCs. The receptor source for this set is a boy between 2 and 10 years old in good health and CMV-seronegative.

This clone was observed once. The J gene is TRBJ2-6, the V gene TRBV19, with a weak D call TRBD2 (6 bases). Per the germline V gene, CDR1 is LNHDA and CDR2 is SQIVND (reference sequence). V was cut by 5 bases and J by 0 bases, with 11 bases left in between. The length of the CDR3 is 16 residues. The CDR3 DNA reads TGTGCCAGTAGTCCCGAGCGGGTCTCTGGGGCCAACGTCCTGACTTTC. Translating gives CASSPERVSGANVLTF.

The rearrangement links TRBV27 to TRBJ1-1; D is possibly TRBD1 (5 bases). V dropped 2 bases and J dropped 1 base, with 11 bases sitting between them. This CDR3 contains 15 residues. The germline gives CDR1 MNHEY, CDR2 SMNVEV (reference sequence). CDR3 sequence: CASSLLDSPNTEAFF. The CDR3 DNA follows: TGTGCCAGCAGTTTACTAGACAGCCCGAACACTGAAGCTTTCTTT.

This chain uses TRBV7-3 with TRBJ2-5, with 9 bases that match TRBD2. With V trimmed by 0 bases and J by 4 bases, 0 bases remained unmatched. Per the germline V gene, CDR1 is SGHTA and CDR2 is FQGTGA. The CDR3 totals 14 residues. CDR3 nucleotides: TGTGCCAGCAGCTTAACTAGCGGGGGAGAGACCCAGTACTTC. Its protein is CASSLTSGGETQYF. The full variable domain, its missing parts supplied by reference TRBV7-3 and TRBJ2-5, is GAGVSQTPSNKVTEKGKYVELRCDPISGHTALYWYRQSLGQGPEFLIYFQGTGAADDSGLPNDRFFAVRPEGSVSTLKIQRTERGDSAVYLCASSLTSGGETQYFGPGTRLLVL.

CDR3 region: CASHKQGAHGYTF. The DNA of the CDR3 is TGTGCCTCACACAAGCAGGGGGCGCATGGCTACACCTTC. The chain couples TRBV30 to TRBJ1-2, with 8 bases fitting TRBD1. Germline trimming cut 7 bases from V and 6 bases from J; bases unmatched to any gene: 10. CDR3 length: 13 residues. Germline V CDR1 and CDR2: GTSNPN, SVGIG (reference sequence).

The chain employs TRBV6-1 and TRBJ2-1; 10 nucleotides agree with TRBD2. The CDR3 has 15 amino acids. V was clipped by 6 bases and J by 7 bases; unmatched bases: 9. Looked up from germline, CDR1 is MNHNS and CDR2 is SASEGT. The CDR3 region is CASSDPSGGGNEQFF. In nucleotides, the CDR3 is TGTGCCAGCAGCGATCCTAGCGGGGGAGGGAATGAGCAGTTCTTC.

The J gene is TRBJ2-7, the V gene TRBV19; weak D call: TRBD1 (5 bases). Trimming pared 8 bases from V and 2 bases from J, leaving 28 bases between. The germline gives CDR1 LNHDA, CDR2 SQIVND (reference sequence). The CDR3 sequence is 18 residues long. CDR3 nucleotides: TGTGCCAGTGCCCCGTGGCAGGGTGGAGCCCAAGACCCCTACGAGCAGTACTTC. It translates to CASAPWQGGAQDPYEQYF.

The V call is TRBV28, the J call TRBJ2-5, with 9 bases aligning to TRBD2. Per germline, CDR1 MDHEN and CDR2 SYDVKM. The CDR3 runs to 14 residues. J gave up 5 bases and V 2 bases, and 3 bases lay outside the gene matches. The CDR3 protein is CASSLAGGVETQYF. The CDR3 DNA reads TGTGCCAGCAGTTTAGCGGGGGGGGTGGAGACCCAGTACTTC.

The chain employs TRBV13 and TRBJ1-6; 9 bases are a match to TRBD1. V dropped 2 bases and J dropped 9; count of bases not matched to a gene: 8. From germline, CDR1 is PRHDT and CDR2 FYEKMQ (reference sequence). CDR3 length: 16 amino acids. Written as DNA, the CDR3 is TGTGCCAGCAGCTTATTTTTGGGGACAGGGAGTTCACCCCTCCACTTT. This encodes CASSLFLGTGSSPLHF. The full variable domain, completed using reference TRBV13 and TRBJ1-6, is AAGVIQSPRHLIKEKRETATLKCYPIPRHDTVYWYQQGPGQDPQFLISFYEKMQSDKGSIPDRFSAQQFSDYHSELNMSSLELGDSALYFCASSLFLGTGSSPLHFGNGTRLTVT.

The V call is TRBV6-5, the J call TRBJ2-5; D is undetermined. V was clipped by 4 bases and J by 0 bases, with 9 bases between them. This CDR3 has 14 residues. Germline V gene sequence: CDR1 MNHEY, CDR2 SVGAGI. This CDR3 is CASSFSQNQETQYF. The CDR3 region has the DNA TGTGCCAGCAGTTTCTCTCAGAACCAAGAGACCCAGTACTTC.

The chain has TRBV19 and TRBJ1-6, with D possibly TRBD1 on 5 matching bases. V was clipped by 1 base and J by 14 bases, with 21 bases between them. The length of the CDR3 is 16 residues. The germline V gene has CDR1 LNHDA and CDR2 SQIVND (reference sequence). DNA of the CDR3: TGTGCCAGTAGTATAGTGCAGGGACCGGGGGGTCCGGCCCTCCACTTT. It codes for CASSIVQGPGGPALHF.

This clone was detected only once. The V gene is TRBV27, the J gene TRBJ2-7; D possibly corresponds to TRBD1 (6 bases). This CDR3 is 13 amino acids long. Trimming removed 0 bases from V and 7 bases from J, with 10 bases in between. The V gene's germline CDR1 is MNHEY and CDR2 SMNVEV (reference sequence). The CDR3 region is CASSLSGAREQYF. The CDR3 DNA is TGTGCCAGCAGTTTATCGGGGGCGAGGGAGCAGTACTTC.

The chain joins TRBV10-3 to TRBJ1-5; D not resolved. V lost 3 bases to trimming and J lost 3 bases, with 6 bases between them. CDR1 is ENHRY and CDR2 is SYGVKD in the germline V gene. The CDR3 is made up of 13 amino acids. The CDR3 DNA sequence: TGTGCCATCAGTGACGGTCCCAATCAGCCCCAGCATTTT. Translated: CAISDGPNQPQHF.

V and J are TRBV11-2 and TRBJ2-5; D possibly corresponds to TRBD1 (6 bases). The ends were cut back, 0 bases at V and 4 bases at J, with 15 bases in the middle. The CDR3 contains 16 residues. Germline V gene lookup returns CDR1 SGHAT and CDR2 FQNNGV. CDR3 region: CASSLDGQGFGETQYF. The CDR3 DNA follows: TGTGCCAGCAGCTTAGACGGTCAGGGGTTTGGAGAGACCCAGTACTTC.

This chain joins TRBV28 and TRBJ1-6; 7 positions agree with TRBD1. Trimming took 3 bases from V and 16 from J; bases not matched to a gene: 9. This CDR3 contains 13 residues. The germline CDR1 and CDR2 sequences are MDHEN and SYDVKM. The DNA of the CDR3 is TGTGCCAGCAGTTTGATAAAGGGGGCCCTTCTCCACTTT. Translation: CASSLIKGALLHF.

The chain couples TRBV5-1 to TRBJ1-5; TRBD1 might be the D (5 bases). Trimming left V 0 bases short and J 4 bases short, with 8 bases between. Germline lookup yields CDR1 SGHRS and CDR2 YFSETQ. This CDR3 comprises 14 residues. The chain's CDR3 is CASSLGGGNQPQHF. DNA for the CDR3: TGCGCCAGCAGCTTGGGCGGGGGGAATCAGCCCCAGCATTTT.

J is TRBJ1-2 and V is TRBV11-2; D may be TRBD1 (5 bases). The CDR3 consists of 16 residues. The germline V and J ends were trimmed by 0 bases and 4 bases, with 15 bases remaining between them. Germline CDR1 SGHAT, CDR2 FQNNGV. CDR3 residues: CASSLDRQGATYGYTF. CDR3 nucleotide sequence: TGTGCCAGCAGCTTAGATAGGCAGGGTGCTACCTATGGCTACACCTTC. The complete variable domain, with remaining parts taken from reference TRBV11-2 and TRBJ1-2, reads EAGVAQSPRYKIIEKRQSVAFWCNPISGHATLYWYQQILGQGPKLLIQFQNNGVVDDSQLPKDRFSAERLKGVDSTLKIQPAKLEDSAVYLCASSLDRQGATYGYTFGSGTRLTVV.

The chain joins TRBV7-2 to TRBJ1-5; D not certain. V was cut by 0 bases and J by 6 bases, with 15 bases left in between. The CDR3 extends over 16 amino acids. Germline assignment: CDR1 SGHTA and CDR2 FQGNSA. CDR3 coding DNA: TGTGCCAGCAGCTTAGCAGGCCAGGTTATGGGTCAGCCCCAGCATTTT. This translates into CASSLAGQVMGQPQHF.

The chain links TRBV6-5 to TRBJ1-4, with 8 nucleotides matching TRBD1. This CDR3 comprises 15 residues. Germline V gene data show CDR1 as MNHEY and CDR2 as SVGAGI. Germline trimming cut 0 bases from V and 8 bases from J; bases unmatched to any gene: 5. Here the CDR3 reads CASSYSVTGEEKLFF. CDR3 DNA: TGTGCCAGCAGTTACTCGGTGACAGGGGAAGAAAAACTGTTTTTT.

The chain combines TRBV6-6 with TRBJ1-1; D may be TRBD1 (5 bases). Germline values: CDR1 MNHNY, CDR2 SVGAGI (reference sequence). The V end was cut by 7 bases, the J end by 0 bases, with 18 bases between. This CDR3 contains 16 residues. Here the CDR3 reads CASTPQQVVLNTEAFF. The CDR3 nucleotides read TGTGCCAGCACCCCCCAACAGGTCGTCCTGAACACTGAAGCTTTCTTT.

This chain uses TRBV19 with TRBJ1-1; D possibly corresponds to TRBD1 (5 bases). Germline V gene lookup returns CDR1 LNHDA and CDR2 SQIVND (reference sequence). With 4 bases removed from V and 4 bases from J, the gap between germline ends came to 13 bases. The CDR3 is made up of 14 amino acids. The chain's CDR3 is CASSNPTGGTEAFF. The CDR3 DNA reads TGTGCCAGTAGTAATCCCACAGGCGGCACTGAAGCTTTCTTT.

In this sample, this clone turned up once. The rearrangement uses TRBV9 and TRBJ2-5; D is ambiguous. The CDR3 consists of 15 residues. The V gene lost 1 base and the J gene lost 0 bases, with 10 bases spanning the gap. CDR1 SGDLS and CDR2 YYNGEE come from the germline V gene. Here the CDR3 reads CASSVSGEYQETQYF. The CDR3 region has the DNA TGTGCCAGCAGCGTATCTGGAGAGTACCAAGAGACCCAGTACTTC.

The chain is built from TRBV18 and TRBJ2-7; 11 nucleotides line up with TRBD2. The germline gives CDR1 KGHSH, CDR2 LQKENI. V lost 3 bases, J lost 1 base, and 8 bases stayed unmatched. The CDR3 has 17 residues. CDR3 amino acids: CASSPLLAGGPSYEQYF. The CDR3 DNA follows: TGTGCCAGCTCACCTTTATTAGCGGGAGGGCCATCCTACGAGCAGTACTTC.

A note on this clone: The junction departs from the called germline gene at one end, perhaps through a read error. The CDR3 sequence is CSSSSQGGTEAFF. The CDR3 DNA is TGTTCCAGCAGCTCCCAAGGAGGGACTGAAGCTTTCTTT. The chain combines TRBV7-9 with TRBJ1-1; D unresolved. There are 13 residues in the CDR3. Germline lookup yields CDR1 SEHNR and CDR2 FQNEAQ (reference sequence).